The entry below describes one TCR beta chain. Its antigen remains unknown. The CDR3 covers 14 residues. With 3 bases removed from V and 3 bases from J, the gap between germline ends came to 13 bases. Per germline, CDR1 SGHDT and CDR2 YYEEEE. From the RT-PCR reads, TCRdb called clonotypes with MiXCR, one entry per CDR3 protein. The sample yields approximately 170,000 distinct CDR3 sequences, around 15% seen once. This entry is derived from a study of response to subunit inactivated influenza vaccine. The study, taken as a whole, reports: That few new T cells are recruited by each seasonal influenza vaccination was the authors' suggestion.

The clonotype was recovered from a man aged 45-65 years who received an inactivated influenza vaccine. Sequenced material: CD8+ T cells sorted from PBMCs, taken around 5 days after vaccination. The genes are TRBV5-6 and TRBJ2-7; possible D gene TRBD2, 5 bases. The CDR3 DNA is TGTGCCAGCAGCTCAGCCGGGAAGATCTACGAGCAGTACTTC. Its protein product is CASSSAGKIYEQYF.